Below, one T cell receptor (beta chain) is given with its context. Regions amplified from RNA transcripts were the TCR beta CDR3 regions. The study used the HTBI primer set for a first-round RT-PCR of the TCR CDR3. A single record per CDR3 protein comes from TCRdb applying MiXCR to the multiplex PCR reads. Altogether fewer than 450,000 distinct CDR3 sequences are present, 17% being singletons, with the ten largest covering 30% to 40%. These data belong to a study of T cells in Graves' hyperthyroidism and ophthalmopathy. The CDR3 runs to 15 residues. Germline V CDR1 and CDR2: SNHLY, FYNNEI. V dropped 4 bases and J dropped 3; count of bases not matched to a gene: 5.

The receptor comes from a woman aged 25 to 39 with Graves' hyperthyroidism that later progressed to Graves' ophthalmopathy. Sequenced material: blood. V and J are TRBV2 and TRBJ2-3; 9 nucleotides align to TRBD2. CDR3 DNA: TGTGCCAGCAGTGCTATAGCGGGAGCAACAGATACGCAGTATTTT. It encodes CASSAIAGATDTQYF. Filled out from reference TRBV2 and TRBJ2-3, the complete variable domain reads EPEVTQTPSHQVTQMGQEVILRCVPISNHLYFYWYRQILGQKVEFLVSFYNNEISEKSEIFDDQFSVERPDGSNFTLKIRSTKLEDSAMYFCASSAIAGATDTQYFGPGTRLTVL.